The 20 T cell receptor beta chains in this list originate from one sample, sequenced in a study of cytomegalovirus exposure and HLA in healthy donors. With 60 Vbeta and 13 Jbeta primers, the PCR was carried out. Assay used: immunoSEQ multiplex PCR; TCRdb lists only in-frame clones, some missing. The repertoire includes about 160,000 clones, roughly 80% of them detected once, and roughly 1% sits in the top ten. What was sequenced was PBMCs. These receptors came from a man in his thirties or forties in good health and CMV-seronegative.

The rearrangement links TRBV9 to TRBJ2-3; D remains unclear. V shed 3 bases and J shed 4 bases, with 12 bases lying between them. Germline V gives CDR1 SGDLS, CDR2 YYNGEE. The CDR3 loop spans 14 amino acids. CDR3 bases: TGTGCCAGCAGCGCCGGAGAAAAGGCAGATACGCAGTATTTT. Its protein is CASSAGEKADTQYF.

The count of this clone is one. In DNA, the CDR3 is TGTGCCAGCAACTCCGGGACTAGCGGGGTCAATGAGCAGTTCTTC. This gives the protein CASNSGTSGVNEQFF. This rearrangement joins TRBV27 to TRBJ2-1; 13 bases match TRBD2. After removal of 7 bases from V and 6 bases from J, the junction contained 6 bases not matched to a gene. Germline V gene lookup returns CDR1 MNHEY and CDR2 SMNVEV (reference sequence). This CDR3 is 15 amino acids long.

The chain couples TRBV15 to TRBJ2-5; 14 bases fit TRBD2. This CDR3 region has 16 residues. The V segment lost 3 bases and the J segment 5 bases; nucleotides outside the gene matches: 5. Germline V gives CDR1 LNHNV, CDR2 YYDKDF (reference sequence). CDR3 loop: CATSRGGTSGSETQYF. Written as DNA, the CDR3 is TGTGCCACCAGCAGGGGGGGGACTAGCGGGAGTGAGACCCAGTACTTC.

This sequence joins TRBV18 and TRBJ2-3; perhaps TRBD2 as D (7 bases). CDR1 is KGHSH, CDR2 LQKENI, per germline. V gave up 0 bases and J gave up 2 bases, with 9 bases separating them. The CDR3 covers 15 residues. CDR3 bases: TGTGCCAGCTCACCACCGGGGGGGCTCACAGATACGCAGTATTTT. Its translation: CASSPPGGLTDTQYF.

The V and J genes are TRBV30 and TRBJ2-3; D gene uncertain. V dropped 3 bases and J dropped 2 bases, with 12 bases sitting between them. CDR3 size: 14 residues. CDR1 and CDR2 from the germline V gene are GTSNPN and SVGIG (reference sequence). CDR3 DNA: TGTGCCTGGAGCCGAGTCATAACCACAGATACGCAGTATTTT. Residues: CAWSRVITTDTQYF.

This rearrangement joins TRBV5-4 to TRBJ2-7; no firm D call. V was trimmed by 1 base and J by 4 bases, leaving 6 bases between them. The CDR3 is 12 amino acids. Germline assignment: CDR1 SGHNT and CDR2 YYREEE (reference sequence). Here the CDR3 DNA reads TGTGCCAGCAGCTTGTTCTCGTACGAGCAGTACTTC. Its translation is CASSLFSYEQYF. Full variable domain (outside the CDR3, taken from reference TRBV5-4 and TRBJ2-7): ETGVTQSPTHLIKTRGQQVTLRCSSQSGHNTVSWYQQALGQGPQFIFQYYREEENGRGNFPPRFSGLQFPNYSSELNVNALELDDSALYLCASSLFSYEQYFGPGTRLTVT.

The chain is built from TRBV5-1 and TRBJ2-7; TRBD2 is a possible D gene (6 bases). There are 14 residues in the CDR3. Per germline, CDR1 SGHRS and CDR2 YFSETQ. Trimming shortened V by 4 bases and J by 5 bases, and 16 bases separated the two germline ends. CDR3 loop: CASSALGGKDEQYF. Here the CDR3 DNA reads TGCGCCAGCAGCGCCCTGGGGGGTAAGGACGAGCAGTACTTC.

The rearrangement uses TRBV4-1 and TRBJ1-3; D ambiguous. Trimming stripped 2 bases from V and 4 bases from J, with 3 bases between. Per germline, CDR1 MGHRA and CDR2 YSYEKL. This CDR3 is built from 12 residues. CDR3 protein: CASSQIGNTIYF. CDR3 nucleotides: TGCGCCAGCAGCCAAATAGGAAACACCATATATTTT.

The J gene is TRBJ1-2, the V gene TRBV4-3; possible D gene TRBD1, 6 bases. The CDR3 covers 14 residues. The V end was cut by 0 bases, the J end by 5 bases, with 10 bases between. Germline values: CDR1 LGHNA, CDR2 YSLEER. The CDR3 sequence: CASSQDRGLYGYTF. The CDR3 DNA sequence: TGCGCCAGCAGCCAAGATAGGGGGTTGTATGGCTACACCTTC.

The CDR3 reads CASSWTSGRAGEQFF. The CDR3 DNA follows: TGTGCCAGCAGCTGGACTAGCGGGAGGGCCGGTGAGCAGTTCTTC. The chain couples TRBV12-1 to TRBJ2-1; the table's D call TRBD2 went unverified against the DNA. TRBV12-1 is a pseudogene segment. The length of the CDR3 is 15 residues.

V usage is TRBV19 and J usage is TRBJ1-2, with 10 nucleotides matching TRBD1. Germline-derived CDR1 and CDR2 are LNHDA and SQIVND (reference sequence). Unmatched junction bases numbered 5, after V lost 3 bases and J lost 7 bases. CDR3 length: 14 residues. CDR3 region: CASSMLDRGPGYTF. The CDR3 DNA sequence: TGTGCCAGTAGTATGCTTGACAGGGGGCCTGGCTACACCTTC. Based on the CDR3 plus reference TRBV19 and TRBJ1-2, the full variable domain is DGGITQSPKYLFRKEGQNVTLSCEQNLNHDAMYWYRQDPGQGLRLIYYSQIVNDFQKGDIAEGYSVSREKKESFPLTVTSAQKNPTAFYLCASSMLDRGPGYTFGSGTRLTVV.

V and J are TRBV19 and TRBJ2-2, with 10 bases fitting TRBD1. V trimming: 4 bases; J trimming: 7 bases; junction bases outside the gene matches: 12. The CDR3 has 17 amino acids. Germline CDR1 reads LNHDA; CDR2 reads SQIVND (reference sequence). CDR3 in DNA: TGTGCCAGTAGTAACCCCTTCCGGGACAGGGGTTTCGGGGAGCTGTTTTTT. Protein: CASSNPFRDRGFGELFF.

The chain couples TRBV6-5 to TRBJ1-5, with 8 bases identical to TRBD1. The germline V gene encodes CDR1 MNHEY and CDR2 SVGAGI. This CDR3 is 15 amino acids long. J lost 4 bases, V lost 0 bases, and 2 bases had no gene match. CDR3 loop: CASSYSGQGNQPQHF. The CDR3 DNA sequence: TGTGCCAGCAGTTACTCAGGACAGGGAAATCAGCCCCAGCATTTT.

Here the CDR3 reads CASREALAAWDEQFF. The CDR3 nucleotides read TGTGCCAGCAGGGAGGCGCTAGCAGCTTGGGATGAGCAGTTCTTC. The V and J genes are TRBV2 and TRBJ2-1, with D perhaps TRBD2 (5 bases). Germline loops: CDR1 SNHLY, CDR2 FYNNEI. This CDR3 region has 15 residues. V was cut by 6 bases and J by 8 bases, with 20 bases left in between.

The chain employs TRBV5-1 and TRBJ1-1, with D possibly matching TRBD1 (5 bases). V lost 2 bases, J lost 1 base, and 9 bases lay in between. The germline gives CDR1 SGHRS, CDR2 YFSETQ. CDR3 length: 14 amino acids. This CDR3 reads CASSLAGPNTEAFF. DNA for the CDR3: TGCGCCAGCAGCTTAGCAGGGCCGAACACTGAAGCTTTCTTT.

V is TRBV5-1 and J is TRBJ2-2; possibly TRBD2 for D (5 bases). This CDR3 is built from 14 residues. The V end was cut by 7 bases, the J end by 6 bases, with 16 bases between. The germline V gene has CDR1 SGHRS and CDR2 YFSETQ. The CDR3 here is CASSVEGASGELFF. The CDR3, as DNA: TGCGCCAGCTCTGTAGAGGGAGCCTCCGGGGAGCTGTTTTTT.

V is TRBV10-3 and J is TRBJ2-7; TRBD2 aligns across 10 bases. V gave up 3 bases and J gave up 4 bases; unmatched junction bases: 6. This CDR3 is 15 amino acids long. The germline V gene encodes CDR1 ENHRY and CDR2 SYGVKD. The CDR3 coding sequence is TGTGCCATCAGTGAAGGCAGGACTAGCGGATACGAGCAGTACTTC. It translates to CAISEGRTSGYEQYF.

This chain connects TRBV7-9 to TRBJ2-5; tentative D call: TRBD1 (5 bases). Germline CDR1 is SEHNR and CDR2 is FQNEAQ (reference sequence). The ends were cut back, 1 base at V and 4 bases at J, with 13 bases in the middle. CDR3 length: 15 amino acids. The CDR3 loop reads CASSLEGRAGETQYF. The CDR3 DNA reads as TGTGCCAGCAGCTTAGAGGGCAGGGCCGGAGAGACCCAGTACTTC.

The rearrangement uses TRBV7-2 and TRBJ1-1, with TRBD1 as a possible D gene (6 bases). The CDR3 runs to 16 residues. Trimming shortened V by 1 base and J by 4 bases, and 16 bases separated the two germline ends. CDR1 and CDR2 from the germline V gene are SGHTA and FQGNSA. CDR3 nucleotide sequence: TGTGCCAGCAGCTTAGACCCAACAGGGACGGGCACTGAAGCTTTCTTT. This gives the protein CASSLDPTGTGTEAFF.

CDR3 residues: CASSLGALAGSAYQETQYF. CDR3 coding DNA: TGTGCCAGCAGCTTAGGGGCGCTAGCGGGGTCCGCGTACCAAGAGACCCAGTACTTC. V and J are TRBV7-6 and TRBJ2-5; 9 bases are shared with TRBD2. The CDR3 has 19 residues. V lost 1 base and J lost 0; bases outside the gene matches: 12. Per germline, CDR1 SGHVS and CDR2 FNYEAQ.